The T cell receptor beta chain under discussion was sequenced for a study of cytomegalovirus exposure and HLA in healthy donors. Germline-derived CDR1 and CDR2 are MNHNS and SASEGT. The CDR3 is 17 residues long. J lost 0 bases, V lost 4 bases, and 8 bases had no gene match. Primers included in the PCR were 60 Vbeta and 13 Jbeta primers. Measured with immunoSEQ multiplex PCR; TCRdb has only the in-frame clones, and not every one. The ten top clones account for under 2%, within a sample of 100,000 to 150,000 clones. Worth noting for this clone: Its antigen is not known.

Findings and caveats of the study: A prior analysis recorded that most TCR beta V segments were productive about 87% or about 30% of the time. Further analysis, carried out later, found HLA-associated TCR beta chains more clonally expanded than equally common other chains.

This sequence was found in a middle-aged woman in good health and CMV-seropositive. V is TRBV6-1 and J is TRBJ2-7; 11 positions agree with TRBD2. The sequenced sample consisted of PBMCs. The CDR3 nucleotides are TGTGCCAGCAGTGGGTTGGGACTAGCGGACCACTCCTACGAGCAGTACTTC. Translated: CASSGLGLADHSYEQYF.